Listed below are T cell receptor beta chains from one sample, sequenced in a study of blood T cell repertoires in COVID-19. Using immunoSEQ multiplex PCR, the repertoire was profiled, and TCRdb retains in-frame clones only, with some absent. The sample has under 250,000 clones; about four fifths are singletons. The sequencing input was peripheral blood. These receptors all come from a man aged 45-65 years with active or convalescent COVID-19. CDR3s include the opening cysteine and the closing phenylalanine or tryptophan. Each record gives: clone size, D gene, V gene, J gene, CDR3 protein, CDR3 DNA. A D gene is named only where the DNA matches it firmly. Clone size is not always given. Where it is, it says once, few, many or a class for expanded clones.

clone_size: NA
d_call: TRBD2
v_call: TRBV30
j_call: TRBJ2-7
cdr3_aa: CAVRGVAYEQYF
cdr3_nt: TGTGCCGTACGGGGGGTAGCCTACGAGCAGTACTTC

clone_size: NA
d_call: TRBD1
v_call: TRBV29-1
j_call: TRBJ2-1
cdr3_aa: CSVRQGAYNEQFF
cdr3_nt: TGCAGCGTGCGACAGGGGGCTTACAATGAGCAGTTCTTC

clone_size: NA
d_call: NA
v_call: TRBV7-8
j_call: TRBJ2-2
cdr3_aa: CASTPRGPDTGELFF
cdr3_nt: TGTGCCAGCACCCCAAGGGGCCCGGACACCGGGGAGCTGTTTTTT

clone_size: NA
d_call: NA
v_call: TRBV19
j_call: TRBJ1-1
cdr3_aa: CASSGTGPLNTEAFF
cdr3_nt: TGTGCCAGTAGTGGTACAGGCCCCTTGAACACTGAAGCTTTCTTT

clone_size: NA
d_call: TRBD1
v_call: TRBV24-1
j_call: TRBJ2-6
cdr3_aa: CATSDTPGQAGANVLTF
cdr3_nt: TGTGCCACCAGTGATACTCCGGGACAGGCTGGGGCCAACGTCCTGACTTTC

clone_size: few
d_call: TRBD1
v_call: TRBV10-3
j_call: TRBJ2-7
cdr3_aa: CAITDRDRGDEQYF
cdr3_nt: TGTGCCATCACTGACCGGGACAGGGGCGACGAGCAGTACTTC

clone_size: NA
d_call: NA
v_call: TRBV28
j_call: TRBJ1-4
cdr3_aa: CASLSRGLTGYNEKLFF
cdr3_nt: TGTGCCAGCCTTTCCAGGGGCCTAACAGGGTATAATGAAAAACTGTTTTTT

clone_size: NA
d_call: NA
v_call: TRBV5-1
j_call: TRBJ1-1
cdr3_aa: CASSLGASQGREAFF
cdr3_nt: TGCGCCAGCAGCTTGGGGGCGTCCCAGGGGCGAGAAGCTTTCTTT

clone_size: NA
d_call: TRBD1
v_call: TRBV27
j_call: TRBJ1-4
cdr3_aa: CASSWGQGGEKLFF
cdr3_nt: TGTGCCAGCAGTTGGGGACAGGGTGGTGAAAAACTGTTTTTT

clone_size: NA
d_call: TRBD2
v_call: TRBV3-1/TRBV3-2
j_call: TRBJ2-3
cdr3_aa: CASSQGAGARTDTQYF
cdr3_nt: TGTGCCAGCAGCCAAGGAGCGGGGGCTCGCACAGATACGCAGTATTTT

clone_size: NA
d_call: TRBD1
v_call: TRBV3-1/TRBV3-2
j_call: TRBJ1-2
cdr3_aa: CASSQDQTGGGYTF
cdr3_nt: TGTGCCAGCAGCCAAGATCAGACAGGGGGAGGCTACACCTTC

clone_size: NA
d_call: TRBD1
v_call: TRBV9
j_call: TRBJ1-2
cdr3_aa: CASSVRTGGTYGYTF
cdr3_nt: TGTGCCAGCAGCGTAAGGACAGGGGGTACCTATGGCTACACCTTC

clone_size: NA
d_call: NA
v_call: TRBV2
j_call: TRBJ2-1
cdr3_aa: CASSRQGRNEQFF
cdr3_nt: TGTGCCAGCAGCCGTCAGGGGCGGAATGAGCAGTTCTTC

clone_size: NA
d_call: NA
v_call: TRBV9
j_call: TRBJ1-3
cdr3_aa: CASSARGGNTIYF
cdr3_nt: TGTGCCAGCAGCGCCCGGGGGGGAAACACCATATATTTT

clone_size: NA
d_call: TRBD1
v_call: TRBV7-6
j_call: TRBJ1-3
cdr3_aa: CASSLGTGQQSSGNTIYF
cdr3_nt: TGTGCCAGCAGCTTAGGGACAGGGCAACAGAGCTCTGGAAACACCATATATTTT

clone_size: NA
d_call: TRBD2
v_call: TRBV3-1/TRBV3-2
j_call: TRBJ2-5
cdr3_aa: CASSQDLAGGQETQYF
cdr3_nt: TGTGCCAGCAGCCAAGATCTAGCGGGGGGCCAAGAGACCCAGTACTTC

clone_size: NA
d_call: NA
v_call: TRBV3-1/TRBV3-2
j_call: TRBJ1-2
cdr3_aa: CASSQDSALGYTF
cdr3_nt: TGTGCCAGCAGCCAAGATAGCGCCCTTGGCTACACCTTC

clone_size: NA
d_call: NA
v_call: TRBV2
j_call: TRBJ2-7
cdr3_aa: CASSPDYRSYEQYF
cdr3_nt: TGTGCCAGCAGTCCGGACTATCGCTCCTACGAGCAGTACTTC

clone_size: NA
d_call: TRBD2
v_call: TRBV6-2/TRBV6-3
j_call: TRBJ2-2
cdr3_aa: CASSWAGDTGELFF
cdr3_nt: TGTGCCAGCAGTTGGGCGGGGGACACCGGGGAGCTGTTTTTT

clone_size: NA
d_call: TRBD1
v_call: TRBV27
j_call: TRBJ1-5
cdr3_aa: CASGPDRGRQPQHF
cdr3_nt: TGTGCCAGCGGACCGGACAGGGGCCGACAGCCCCAGCATTTT

clone_size: few
d_call: TRBD1
v_call: TRBV19
j_call: TRBJ1-1
cdr3_aa: CASRGGIGGNTEAFF
cdr3_nt: TGTGCCAGTAGGGGTGGAATAGGGGGCAACACTGAAGCTTTCTTT

clone_size: few
d_call: TRBD1
v_call: TRBV6-5
j_call: TRBJ1-1
cdr3_aa: CASSYLAGGLNTEAFF
cdr3_nt: TGTGCCAGCAGTTACTTGGCAGGGGGCTTGAACACTGAAGCTTTCTTT

clone_size: once
d_call: TRBD1
v_call: TRBV6-5
j_call: TRBJ1-4
cdr3_aa: CASSPGQGVSEKLFF
cdr3_nt: TGTGCCAGCAGTCCAGGACAGGGAGTGAGTGAAAAACTGTTTTTT

clone_size: NA
d_call: TRBD2
v_call: TRBV19
j_call: TRBJ2-7
cdr3_aa: CASSTPGGTTYEQYF
cdr3_nt: TGTGCCAGTAGTACCCCCGGGGGGACTACCTACGAGCAGTACTTC

clone_size: NA
d_call: NA
v_call: TRBV29-1
j_call: TRBJ1-1
cdr3_aa: CSASKGVDTEAFF
cdr3_nt: TGCAGCGCTTCCAAGGGGGTGGATACTGAAGCTTTCTTT

clone_size: NA
d_call: TRBD1
v_call: TRBV5-1
j_call: TRBJ2-5
cdr3_aa: CASSPLTGPSPSGQYF
cdr3_nt: TGCGCCAGCAGCCCCTTGACAGGGCCCTCTCCCTCTGGCCAGTACTTC

clone_size: NA
d_call: NA
v_call: TRBV5-1
j_call: TRBJ1-1
cdr3_aa: CASSPGRGTLNTEAFF
cdr3_nt: TGCGCCAGCAGCCCCGGTAGGGGGACATTGAACACTGAAGCTTTCTTT

clone_size: NA
d_call: NA
v_call: TRBV6-5
j_call: TRBJ1-4
cdr3_aa: CASRQGGEKLFF
cdr3_nt: TGTGCCAGCAGGCAGGGAGGTGAAAAACTGTTTTTT

clone_size: NA
d_call: NA
v_call: TRBV19
j_call: TRBJ1-2
cdr3_aa: CASSMHEQGTYGYTF
cdr3_nt: TGTGCCAGTAGTATGCATGAGCAGGGAACCTATGGCTACACCTTC

clone_size: few
d_call: NA
v_call: TRBV5-1
j_call: TRBJ1-5
cdr3_aa: CASSSGTENQPQHF
cdr3_nt: TGCGCCAGCAGCTCAGGGACTGAGAATCAGCCCCAGCATTTT

clone_size: NA
d_call: NA
v_call: TRBV12-3/TRBV12-4
j_call: TRBJ1-2
cdr3_aa: CASSHRWGYTF
cdr3_nt: TGTGCCAGCAGTCACCGGTGGGGCTACACCTTC

clone_size: NA
d_call: NA
v_call: TRBV3-1/TRBV3-2
j_call: TRBJ2-6
cdr3_aa: CASSQDSLRRMSSGANVLTF
cdr3_nt: TGTGCCAGCAGCCAAGATAGTTTACGGCGGATGAGCTCTGGGGCCAACGTCCTGACTTTC

clone_size: NA
d_call: NA
v_call: TRBV15
j_call: TRBJ1-6
cdr3_aa: CATSRDLTAGGDSPLHF
cdr3_nt: TGTGCCACCAGCAGAGATCTTACTGCGGGAGGGGATTCACCCCTCCACTTT

clone_size: NA
d_call: NA
v_call: TRBV28
j_call: TRBJ1-1
cdr3_aa: CASSYQGDTEAFF
cdr3_nt: TGTGCCAGCAGTTATCAGGGCGACACTGAAGCTTTCTTT

clone_size: NA
d_call: TRBD2
v_call: TRBV5-4
j_call: TRBJ2-3
cdr3_aa: CASSSYGTSSDTQYF
cdr3_nt: TGTGCCAGCAGCTCCTACGGGACTAGCTCAGATACGCAGTATTTT

clone_size: many
d_call: NA
v_call: TRBV30
j_call: TRBJ2-1
cdr3_aa: CAWSFRTIEAFF
cdr3_nt: TGTGCCTGGAGTTTCCGGACTATCGAGGCGTTCTTC

clone_size: NA
d_call: TRBD1
v_call: TRBV7-9
j_call: TRBJ1-5
cdr3_aa: CASSSGQGNQPQHF
cdr3_nt: TGTGCCAGCAGCTCGGGACAGGGCAATCAGCCCCAGCATTTT

clone_size: NA
d_call: NA
v_call: TRBV19
j_call: TRBJ1-5
cdr3_aa: CASSINDGRRARDQPQHF
cdr3_nt: TGTGCCAGTAGTATCAATGACGGAAGGAGAGCCCGGGATCAGCCCCAGCATTTT

clone_size: NA
d_call: TRBD2
v_call: TRBV9
j_call: TRBJ2-2
cdr3_aa: CASSRFGTSAGELFF
cdr3_nt: TGTGCCAGCAGCAGATTCGGGACTAGCGCCGGGGAGCTGTTTTTT

clone_size: NA
d_call: TRBD1
v_call: TRBV5-1
j_call: TRBJ1-1
cdr3_aa: CASRRTGNTEAFF
cdr3_nt: TGCGCCAGCAGAAGGACAGGGAACACTGAAGCTTTCTTT

clone_size: once
d_call: TRBD2
v_call: TRBV6-4
j_call: TRBJ2-7
cdr3_aa: CASMFGDYSQGEQYF
cdr3_nt: TGTGCCAGCATGTTCGGGGACTACTCCCAGGGCGAGCAGTACTTC

clone_size: NA
d_call: NA
v_call: TRBV5-6
j_call: TRBJ2-2
cdr3_aa: CASSRQINLGEAGELFF
cdr3_nt: TGTGCCAGCAGCCGTCAAATCAATCTAGGGGAAGCCGGGGAGCTGTTTTTT

clone_size: once
d_call: TRBD1
v_call: TRBV9
j_call: TRBJ2-5
cdr3_aa: CASFQVPPGQGIEETQYF
cdr3_nt: TGTGCCAGCTTTCAAGTCCCACCAGGACAGGGGATTGAAGAGACCCAGTACTTC

clone_size: NA
d_call: TRBD2
v_call: TRBV4-2
j_call: TRBJ2-3
cdr3_aa: CASSQARLAGGLTDTQYF
cdr3_nt: TGTGCCAGCAGCCAAGCCCGACTAGCGGGGGGGCTCACAGATACGCAGTATTTT

clone_size: NA
d_call: NA
v_call: TRBV7-2
j_call: TRBJ2-2
cdr3_aa: CASSLVREPGELFF
cdr3_nt: TGTGCCAGCAGCTTAGTTCGGGAACCCGGGGAGCTGTTTTTT

clone_size: NA
d_call: NA
v_call: TRBV6-5
j_call: TRBJ2-7
cdr3_aa: CASSSRKGVYEQYF
cdr3_nt: TGTGCCAGCAGTTCCCGAAAAGGGGTATACGAGCAGTACTTC

clone_size: NA
d_call: NA
v_call: TRBV5-1
j_call: TRBJ1-1
cdr3_aa: CASSFVPTGLNTEAFF
cdr3_nt: TGCGCCAGCAGCTTTGTCCCGACGGGTTTGAACACTGAAGCTTTCTTT

clone_size: few
d_call: TRBD1
v_call: TRBV6-6
j_call: TRBJ1-2
cdr3_aa: CASSPGQGSTNYGYTF
cdr3_nt: TGTGCCAGCAGCCCCGGACAGGGGTCTACTAACTATGGCTACACCTTC

clone_size: NA
d_call: TRBD1
v_call: TRBV29-1
j_call: TRBJ1-1
cdr3_aa: CSVAPGTGDTEAFF
cdr3_nt: TGCAGCGTCGCACCCGGGACAGGGGACACTGAAGCTTTCTTT

clone_size: few
d_call: NA
v_call: TRBV5-1
j_call: TRBJ2-7
cdr3_aa: CASSPSLPSYEQYF
cdr3_nt: TGCGCCAGCAGCCCAAGCCTTCCCTCCTACGAGCAGTACTTC

clone_size: NA
d_call: TRBD1
v_call: TRBV5-4
j_call: TRBJ1-4
cdr3_aa: CASSTPGTGEEKLFF
cdr3_nt: TGTGCCAGCAGCACCCCCGGGACAGGGGAAGAAAAACTGTTTTTT

clone_size: NA
d_call: NA
v_call: TRBV20-1
j_call: TRBJ1-6
cdr3_aa: CSASRGELNNSPLHF
cdr3_nt: TGCAGTGCTAGTCGGGGGGAGTTGAATAATTCACCCCTCCACTTT

clone_size: NA
d_call: TRBD2
v_call: TRBV28
j_call: TRBJ2-5
cdr3_aa: CASSRTGLATKQETQYF
cdr3_nt: TGTGCCAGCAGTAGAACGGGACTAGCGACGAAACAAGAGACCCAGTACTTC

clone_size: once
d_call: TRBD1
v_call: TRBV6-5
j_call: TRBJ2-5
cdr3_aa: CAGGQGSAIETQYF
cdr3_nt: TGTGCCGGGGGACAGGGGTCCGCAATTGAGACCCAGTACTTC

clone_size: NA
d_call: NA
v_call: TRBV4-1
j_call: TRBJ2-1
cdr3_aa: CASSQDLGSGGSSYNEQFF
cdr3_nt: TGCGCCAGCAGCCAAGACCTCGGCTCGGGTGGGAGCTCCTACAATGAGCAGTTCTTC

clone_size: NA
d_call: NA
v_call: TRBV5-1
j_call: TRBJ2-3
cdr3_aa: CASSLIGDTSTDTQYF
cdr3_nt: TGCGCCAGCAGCTTGATTGGGGACACTAGCACAGATACGCAGTATTTT

clone_size: few
d_call: NA
v_call: TRBV30
j_call: TRBJ2-3
cdr3_aa: CAWRSTGPDTQYF
cdr3_nt: TGTGCCTGGAGGTCTACAGGTCCAGATACGCAGTATTTT

clone_size: NA
d_call: TRBD1
v_call: TRBV28
j_call: TRBJ1-5
cdr3_aa: CASSSTGGVNQPQHF
cdr3_nt: TGTGCCAGCAGTAGTACAGGGGGAGTCAATCAGCCCCAGCATTTT

clone_size: NA
d_call: TRBD1
v_call: TRBV7-3
j_call: TRBJ2-7
cdr3_aa: CASSFLGQGHEQYF
cdr3_nt: TGTGCCAGCAGCTTTTTGGGACAGGGACACGAGCAGTACTTC